This T cell receptor beta chain was identified during a study of T cell repertoires in cytomegalovirus infection. On this clonotype itself: What it binds is not known. The junction departs from germline at one end; a sequencing error may be responsible.

The CDR3 has 12 amino acids. Germline V gene sequence: CDR1 MNHNS, CDR2 SASEGT. TCRdb analysed the reads with MiXCR anew, one entry per CDR3 protein. This sample has about 57,000 distinct CDR3 sequences, with 20% to 25% found just once. The receptor was derived from a human donor in good health (CMV status not recorded). Some clones in this sample may be carry-over from other donors' samples. The sequencing here drew on CD8+ T cells from cultured PBMCs, taken from culture after CMV antigen stimulation. V usage is TRBV6-1 and J usage is TRBJ2-7; 8 nucleotides line up with TRBD2. CDR3 sequence (DNA): TGCTTTTCCCGGGGGGGAGCCTACGAGCAGTACTTC. Protein product: CFSRGGAYEQYF.